What follows is one TCR beta chain and its context. Its target is not known. The data were taken from a study of cytomegalovirus exposure and HLA in healthy donors. Study-wide points: Among the CMV-associated chains, three were confirmed in vitro as specific for CMV antigens. Donor immune exposure was known only as CMV serostatus. HLA alleles showed associations with some 17,000 TCR beta sequences in a later analysis, at a 0.05 false discovery rate.

The PCR employed 60 Vbeta primers together with 13 Jbeta primers. Generated by immunoSEQ multiplex PCR, the TCRdb table keeps only in-frame clones and is missing some. The sample carries some 190,000 clones, 75% to 90% recorded once. Germline V CDR1 and CDR2: SNHLY, FYNNEI. The CDR3 consists of 15 residues. The ends were cut back, 4 bases at V and 0 bases at J, with 10 bases in the middle. This chain links TRBV2 with TRBJ1-5; possibly TRBD1 for D (6 bases). Input material: PBMCs. This TCR came from a woman aged 25 to 39 in good health and CMV-seronegative. DNA of the CDR3: TGTGCCAGCAGTGGTCTACAGGGTAGCAATCAGCCCCAGCATTTT. This gives the protein CASSGLQGSNQPQHF.